Below are 7 T cell receptor beta chains sequenced from a single sample in a study of tumor-infiltrating lymphocytes in primary liver carcinoma. TCR beta cDNA was made from 500 ng total RNA with a constant-region primer. Slightly modified ARM-PCR with three nested multiplex PCR rounds yielded TCR beta libraries. The first two PCR rounds used TRBV1-TRBV30 primers with a Cbeta primer, about 9 cycles each. TCRdb re-analysed the multiplex PCR reads in MiXCR, keeping a single row per CDR3 protein. The data contain 90,000 to 150,000 distinct CDR3 sequences, 55% to 70% of them singletons. From approximately 20-30 mg of unsorted bulk tissue, DNA and RNA were co-extracted together. Input material: tumor-adjacent normal liver tissue. These receptors were obtained from a woman between 55 and 75 years old with primary liver carcinoma and hepatitis B virus infection.

In the case of this clonotype: Here the CDR3 omits its conserved ending phenylalanine or tryptophan, so a read error is the likely source. The chain has TRBV11-2 and TRBJ1-2; D gene ambiguous. Looked up from germline, CDR1 is SGHAT and CDR2 is FQNNGV. The CDR3 contains 13 residues. The CDR3: CVNSPTHNYGYTL. The CDR3 region has the DNA TGTGTCAACAGCCCGACCCATAACTATGGCTACACCTTA.

Ten or more counts support this clonotype. CDR3 DNA: TGTGCCAGCAGCTTGGACAGCGGGACGGCCACAGATACGCAGTATTTT. Translated, it gives CASSLDSGTATDTQYF. The chain is built from TRBV5-6 and TRBJ2-3; 7 bases are a match to TRBD2. The CDR3 contains 16 residues. The germline V gene encodes CDR1 SGHDT and CDR2 YYEEEE. V lost 0 bases to trimming and J lost 2 bases; unmatched junction nucleotides: 6.

CDR3: CASSQGWGGSTGELFF. In DNA form, the CDR3 reads TGTGCCAGCAGCCAAGGTTGGGGGGGTTCCACCGGGGAGCTGTTTTTT. The chain employs TRBV4-2 and TRBJ2-2, with 7 positions matching TRBD2. The CDR3 spans 16 residues. Germline loops: CDR1 LGHNA, CDR2 YNFKEQ. V shed 1 base, J shed 4 bases, and the junction held 6 bases outside the gene matches.

This clonotype was recorded many times. The rearrangement joins TRBV12-3 or TRBV12-4 to TRBJ2-1; 7 bases match TRBD2. The CDR3 covers 14 residues. J was trimmed by 3 bases and V by 7 bases; bases with no gene match: 6. DNA for the CDR3: TGTGCCAGCATCTTGGGGGGGATCTACAATGAGCAGTTCTTC. Translating gives CASILGGIYNEQFF.

About this clonotype: Possible read error: a much larger clone is one base away. V is TRBV5-1 and J is TRBJ2-3; 11 nucleotides agree with TRBD2. The CDR3 is 18 residues long. With V trimmed by 4 bases and J by 0 bases, 10 bases remained unmatched. CDR1 is SGHRS, CDR2 YFSETQ, per germline. In DNA, the CDR3 is TGCGCCAGCAGCCTAATAGCGGGAGGGCCTACTAGCACAGATACGCAGTATTTT. Translating gives CASSLIAGGPTSTDTQYF.

The chain is built from TRBV11-2 and TRBJ2-7; tentatively, D is TRBD2 (5 bases). There are 16 residues in the CDR3. V lost 7 bases and J lost 2, with 21 bases in between. CDR1 SGHAT and CDR2 FQNNGV come from the germline V gene. The DNA for the CDR3 is TGTGCCAGCAACTTGCTTGTGGGAGCTAAGGCCTACGAGCAGTACTTC. Translated: CASNLLVGAKAYEQYF. Full variable domain (rest looked up from reference TRBV11-2 and TRBJ2-7): EAGVAQSPRYKIIEKRQSVAFWCNPISGHATLYWYQQILGQGPKLLIQFQNNGVVDDSQLPKDRFSAERLKGVDSTLKIQPAKLEDSAVYLCASNLLVGAKAYEQYFGPGTRLTVT.

This clonotype was seen ten or more times. J is TRBJ1-1 and V is TRBV12-3 or TRBV12-4; 9 bases match TRBD1. The V segment lost 6 bases and the J segment 3 bases; nucleotides outside the gene matches: 5. The CDR3 spans 14 residues. CDR3 coding DNA: TGTGCCAGCAGAGCCCGGGACAGGGACACTGAAGCTTTCTTT. This codes for CASRARDRDTEAFF.